The clone carrying this T cell receptor beta chain turned up a few times. The data are from a study of T cell responses to AZD1222 COVID-19 vaccine. Clones were read by immunoSEQ multiplex PCR, and TCRdb kept only the in-frame ones, dropping some. The data show approximately 94,000 clones, with about 85% seen just once and 1.8% held by the top ten. The CDR3 loop spans 16 amino acids. Germline V gene data show CDR1 as MNHEY and CDR2 as SVGEGT. Trimming stripped 4 bases from V and 7 bases from J, with 19 bases between. The chain employs TRBV6-2 or TRBV6-3 and TRBJ2-2; D might be TRBD2 (6 bases). Here the sequenced sample was peripheral blood, taken on day 0 of AZD1222 vaccination. The sequence came from an adult in good health. The CDR3: CASSFGLWRAGGELFF. For the CDR3, the DNA is TGTGCCAGCAGTTTTGGCCTCTGGAGGGCCGGCGGGGAGCTGTTTTTT.